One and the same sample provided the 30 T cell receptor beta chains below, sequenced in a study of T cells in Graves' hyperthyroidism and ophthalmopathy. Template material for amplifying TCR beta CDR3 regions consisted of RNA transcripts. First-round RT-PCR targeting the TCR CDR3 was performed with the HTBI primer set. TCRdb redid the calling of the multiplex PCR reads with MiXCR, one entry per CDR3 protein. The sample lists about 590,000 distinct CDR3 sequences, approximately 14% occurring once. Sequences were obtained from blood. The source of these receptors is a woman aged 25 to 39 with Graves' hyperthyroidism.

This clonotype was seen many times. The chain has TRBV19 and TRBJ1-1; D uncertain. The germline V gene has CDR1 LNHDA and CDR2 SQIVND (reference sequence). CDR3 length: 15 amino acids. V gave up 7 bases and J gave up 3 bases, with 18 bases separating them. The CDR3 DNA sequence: TGTGCCAGTATTGAAGATAGGACCGGGGACACTGAAGCTTTCTTT. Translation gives CASIEDRTGDTEAFF.

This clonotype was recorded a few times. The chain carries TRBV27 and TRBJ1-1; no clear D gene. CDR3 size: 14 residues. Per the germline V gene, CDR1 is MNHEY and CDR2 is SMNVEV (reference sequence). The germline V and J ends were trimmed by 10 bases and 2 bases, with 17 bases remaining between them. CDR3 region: CATRGWSDNTEAFF. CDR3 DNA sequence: TGTGCCACCCGCGGATGGTCTGATAACACTGAAGCTTTCTTT.

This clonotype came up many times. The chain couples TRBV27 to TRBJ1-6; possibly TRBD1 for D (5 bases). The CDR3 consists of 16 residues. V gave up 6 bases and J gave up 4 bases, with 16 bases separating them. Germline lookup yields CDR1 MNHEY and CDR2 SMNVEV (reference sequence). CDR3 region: CASRRGTETYNSPLHF. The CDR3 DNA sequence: TGTGCCAGCAGGCGAGGGACGGAAACTTATAATTCACCCCTCCACTTT.

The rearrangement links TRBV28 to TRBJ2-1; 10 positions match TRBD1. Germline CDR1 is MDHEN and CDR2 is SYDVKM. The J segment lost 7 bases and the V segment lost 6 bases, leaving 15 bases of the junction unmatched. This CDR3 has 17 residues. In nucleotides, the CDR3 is TGTGCCAGCAGATCGGGACAGGGGAATCGGGGATTAAATGAGCAGTTCTTC. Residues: CASRSGQGNRGLNEQFF.

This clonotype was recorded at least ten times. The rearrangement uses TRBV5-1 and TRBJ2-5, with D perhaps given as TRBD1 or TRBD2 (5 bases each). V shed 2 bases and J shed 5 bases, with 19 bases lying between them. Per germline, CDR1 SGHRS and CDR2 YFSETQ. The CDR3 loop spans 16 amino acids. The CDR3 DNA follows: TGCGCCAGCAGCTTAGCCGGGACGCACGGCGGGGAGACCCAGTACTTC. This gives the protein CASSLAGTHGGETQYF.

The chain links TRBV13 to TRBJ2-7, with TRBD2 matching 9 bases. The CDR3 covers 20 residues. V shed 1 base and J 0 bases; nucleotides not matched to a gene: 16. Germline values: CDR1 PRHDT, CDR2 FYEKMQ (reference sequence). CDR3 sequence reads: CASSLEGRVPSGMSSYEQYF. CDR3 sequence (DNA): TGTGCCAGCAGCTTAGAGGGGCGGGTACCTAGCGGGATGAGCTCCTACGAGCAGTACTTC. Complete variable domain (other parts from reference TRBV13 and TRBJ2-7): AAGVIQSPRHLIKEKRETATLKCYPIPRHDTVYWYQQGPGQDPQFLISFYEKMQSDKGSIPDRFSAQQFSDYHSELNMSSLELGDSALYFCASSLEGRVPSGMSSYEQYFGPGTRLTVT.

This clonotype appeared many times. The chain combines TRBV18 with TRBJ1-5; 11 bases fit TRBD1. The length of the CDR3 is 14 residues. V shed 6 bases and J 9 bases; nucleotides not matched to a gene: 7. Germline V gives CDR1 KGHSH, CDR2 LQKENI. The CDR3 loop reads CASSAGTGGWPQHF. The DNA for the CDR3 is TGTGCCAGCTCGGCCGGGACAGGGGGATGGCCCCAGCATTTT.

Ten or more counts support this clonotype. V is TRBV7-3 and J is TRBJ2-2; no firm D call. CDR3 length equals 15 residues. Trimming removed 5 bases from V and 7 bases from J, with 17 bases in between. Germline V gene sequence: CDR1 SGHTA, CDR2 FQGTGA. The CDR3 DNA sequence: TGTGCCAGCAGCCCAAGACCCTATTCTTACGGGGAGCTGTTTTTT. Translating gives CASSPRPYSYGELFF.

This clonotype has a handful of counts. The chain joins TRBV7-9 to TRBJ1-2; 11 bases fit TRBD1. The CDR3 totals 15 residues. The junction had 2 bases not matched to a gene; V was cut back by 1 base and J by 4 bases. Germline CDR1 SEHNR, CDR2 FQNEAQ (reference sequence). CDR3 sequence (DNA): TGTGCCAGCAGCTTAGTGGACAGGGGGCTCTATGGCTACACCTTC. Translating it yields CASSLVDRGLYGYTF.

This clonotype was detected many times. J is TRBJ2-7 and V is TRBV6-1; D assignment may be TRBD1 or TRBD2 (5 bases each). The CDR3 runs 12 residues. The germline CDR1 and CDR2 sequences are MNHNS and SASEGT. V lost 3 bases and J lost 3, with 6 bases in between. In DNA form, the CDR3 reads TGTGCCAGCAGTGAGGGGGTCTACGAGCAGTACTTC. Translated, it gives CASSEGVYEQYF.

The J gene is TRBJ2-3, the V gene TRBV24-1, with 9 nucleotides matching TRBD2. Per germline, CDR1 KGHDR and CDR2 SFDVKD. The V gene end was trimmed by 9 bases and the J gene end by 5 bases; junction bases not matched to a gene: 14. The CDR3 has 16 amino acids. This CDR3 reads CATGKSREGRVDTQYF. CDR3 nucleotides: TGTGCCACCGGAAAATCGCGGGAGGGCCGGGTAGATACGCAGTATTTT.

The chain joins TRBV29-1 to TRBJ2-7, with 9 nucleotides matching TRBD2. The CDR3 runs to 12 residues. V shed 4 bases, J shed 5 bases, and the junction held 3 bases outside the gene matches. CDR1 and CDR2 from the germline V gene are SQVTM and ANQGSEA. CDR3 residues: CSVVAGVNEQYF. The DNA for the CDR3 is TGCAGCGTTGTAGCGGGAGTGAACGAGCAGTACTTC.

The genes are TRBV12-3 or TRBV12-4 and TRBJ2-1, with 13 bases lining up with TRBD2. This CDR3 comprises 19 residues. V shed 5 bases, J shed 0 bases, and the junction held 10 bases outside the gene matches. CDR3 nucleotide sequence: TGTGCCAGCAGTCAAATAACTAGCGGGAGGGCCAGCTCCTACAATGAGCAGTTCTTC. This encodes CASSQITSGRASSYNEQFF.

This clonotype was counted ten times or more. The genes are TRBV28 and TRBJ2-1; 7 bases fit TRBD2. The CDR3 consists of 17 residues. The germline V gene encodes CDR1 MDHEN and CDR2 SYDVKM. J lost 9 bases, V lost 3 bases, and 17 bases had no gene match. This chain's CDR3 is CASSFGPLGGWGVEQFF. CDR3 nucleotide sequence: TGTGCCAGCAGTTTCGGTCCTCTGGGGGGGTGGGGGGTTGAGCAGTTCTTC.

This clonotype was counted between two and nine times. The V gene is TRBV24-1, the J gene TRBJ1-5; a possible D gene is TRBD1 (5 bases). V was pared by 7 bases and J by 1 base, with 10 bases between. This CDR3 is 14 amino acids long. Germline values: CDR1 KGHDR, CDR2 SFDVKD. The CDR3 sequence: CATSLGPSNQPQHF. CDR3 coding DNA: TGTGCCACCAGCCTGGGACCGAGCAATCAGCCCCAGCATTTT.

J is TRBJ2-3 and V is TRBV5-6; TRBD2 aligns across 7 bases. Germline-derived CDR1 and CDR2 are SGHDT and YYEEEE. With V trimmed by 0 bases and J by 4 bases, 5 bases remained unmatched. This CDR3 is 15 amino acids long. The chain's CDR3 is CASSLGAGVADTQYF. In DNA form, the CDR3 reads TGTGCCAGCAGCTTGGGGGCGGGAGTTGCAGATACGCAGTATTTT.

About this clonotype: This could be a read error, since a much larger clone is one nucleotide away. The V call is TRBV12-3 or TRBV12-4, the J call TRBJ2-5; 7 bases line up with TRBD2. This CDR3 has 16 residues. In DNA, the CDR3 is TGTGCCTGCAGGGCAAGACTAGCTTTGGAGGGGGAGACCCAGTACTTC. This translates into CACRARLALEGETQYF.

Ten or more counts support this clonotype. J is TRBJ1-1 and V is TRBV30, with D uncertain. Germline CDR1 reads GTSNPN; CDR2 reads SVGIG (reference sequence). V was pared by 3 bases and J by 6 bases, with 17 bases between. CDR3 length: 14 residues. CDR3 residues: CAWRGSRNWAEAFF. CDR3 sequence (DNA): TGTGCCTGGAGAGGGTCCCGGAATTGGGCTGAAGCTTTCTTT.

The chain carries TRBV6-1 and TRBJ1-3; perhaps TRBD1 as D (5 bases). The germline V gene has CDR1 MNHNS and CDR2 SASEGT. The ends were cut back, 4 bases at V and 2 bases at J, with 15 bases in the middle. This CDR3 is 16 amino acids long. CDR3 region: CASSALSGTPGNTIYF. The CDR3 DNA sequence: TGTGCCAGCAGTGCCCTGAGCGGGACCCCTGGAAACACCATATATTTT.

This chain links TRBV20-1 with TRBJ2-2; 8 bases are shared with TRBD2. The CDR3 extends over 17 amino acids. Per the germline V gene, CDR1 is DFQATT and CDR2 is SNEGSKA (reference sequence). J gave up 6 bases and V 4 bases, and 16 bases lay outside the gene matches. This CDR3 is CSAKHASAGELAGELFF. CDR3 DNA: TGCAGTGCTAAACATGCATCAGCGGGAGAATTGGCCGGGGAGCTGTTTTTT.

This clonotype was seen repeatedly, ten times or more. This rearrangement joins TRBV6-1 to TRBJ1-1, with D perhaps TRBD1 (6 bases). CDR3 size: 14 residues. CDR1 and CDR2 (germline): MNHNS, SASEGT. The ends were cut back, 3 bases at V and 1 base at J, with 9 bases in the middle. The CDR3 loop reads CASSDHRANTEAFF. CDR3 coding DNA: TGTGCCAGCAGTGATCACAGGGCGAACACTGAAGCTTTCTTT.

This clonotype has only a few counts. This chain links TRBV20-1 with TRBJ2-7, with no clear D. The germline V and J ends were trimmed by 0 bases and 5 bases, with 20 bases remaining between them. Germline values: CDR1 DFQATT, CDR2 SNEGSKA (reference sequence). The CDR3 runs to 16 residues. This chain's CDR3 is CSARDKALAYYDEQYF. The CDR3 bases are TGCAGTGCTAGAGATAAGGCACTCGCCTATTACGACGAGCAGTACTTC.

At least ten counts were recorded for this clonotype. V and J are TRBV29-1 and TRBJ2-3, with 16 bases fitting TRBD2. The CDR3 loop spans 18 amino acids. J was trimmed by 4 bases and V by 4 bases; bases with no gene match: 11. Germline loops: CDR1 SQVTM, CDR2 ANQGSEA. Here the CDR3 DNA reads TGCAGCGTTGCCAGCCCGGGACTAGCGGGAGGGCCTTCAGATACGCAGTATTTT. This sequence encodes CSVASPGLAGGPSDTQYF.

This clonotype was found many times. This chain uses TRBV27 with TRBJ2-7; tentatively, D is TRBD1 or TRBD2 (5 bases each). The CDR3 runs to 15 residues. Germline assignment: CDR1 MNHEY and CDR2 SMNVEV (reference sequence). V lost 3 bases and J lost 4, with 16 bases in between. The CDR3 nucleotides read TGTGCCAGCAGTTTGACCTTGCCGGGACCATACGAGCAGTACTTC. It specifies CASSLTLPGPYEQYF.

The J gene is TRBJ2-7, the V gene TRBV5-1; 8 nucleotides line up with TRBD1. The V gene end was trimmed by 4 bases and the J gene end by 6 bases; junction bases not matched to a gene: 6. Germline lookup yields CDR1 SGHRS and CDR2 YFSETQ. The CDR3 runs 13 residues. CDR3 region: CASSATGDREQYF. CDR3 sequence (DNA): TGCGCCAGCAGCGCGACAGGGGATCGCGAGCAGTACTTC.

The CDR3 nucleotides read TGTGCCTGGAGGATTGGGTGGTCGCAGTACTTC. It translates to CAWRIGWSQYF. The chain couples TRBV30 to TRBJ2-7; D uncertain. V lost 3 bases and J 9 bases, leaving 12 bases between the germline ends. CDR3 size: 11 residues. Germline V gene data show CDR1 as GTSNPN and CDR2 as SVGIG (reference sequence).

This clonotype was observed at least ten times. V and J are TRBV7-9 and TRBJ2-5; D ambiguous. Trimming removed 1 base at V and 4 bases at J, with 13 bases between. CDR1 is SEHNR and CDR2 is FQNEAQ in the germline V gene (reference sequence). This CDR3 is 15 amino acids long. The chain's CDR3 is CASSLVLRMGETQYF. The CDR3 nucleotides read TGTGCCAGCAGCTTAGTTCTCAGAATGGGAGAGACCCAGTACTTC.

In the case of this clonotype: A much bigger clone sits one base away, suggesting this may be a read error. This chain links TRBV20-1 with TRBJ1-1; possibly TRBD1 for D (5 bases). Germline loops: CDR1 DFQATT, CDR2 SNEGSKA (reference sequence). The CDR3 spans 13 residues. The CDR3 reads CSAPGRKNTGAFF. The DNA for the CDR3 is TGCAGTGCTCCGGGACGGAAGAACACTGGAGCTTTCTTT.

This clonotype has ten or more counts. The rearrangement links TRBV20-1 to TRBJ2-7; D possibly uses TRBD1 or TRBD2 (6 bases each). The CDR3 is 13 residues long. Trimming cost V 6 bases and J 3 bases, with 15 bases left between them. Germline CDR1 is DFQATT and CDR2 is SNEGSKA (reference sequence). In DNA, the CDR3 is TGCAGTGCCAGTGGGGGGCAGAACTACGAGCAGTACTTC. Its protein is CSASGGQNYEQYF.

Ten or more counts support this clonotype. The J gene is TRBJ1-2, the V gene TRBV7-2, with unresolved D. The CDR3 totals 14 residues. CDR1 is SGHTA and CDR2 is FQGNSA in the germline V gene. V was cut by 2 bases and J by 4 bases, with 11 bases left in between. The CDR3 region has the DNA TGTGCCAGCAGCTTAAAGTCGTCAAGCTATGGCTACACCTTC. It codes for CASSLKSSSYGYTF.